This T cell receptor (beta chain) is drawn from a study of T cell changes during pregnancy in multiple sclerosis. The CDR3 extends over 16 amino acids. Trimming stripped 2 bases from V and 0 bases from J, with 11 bases between. Germline V gene lookup returns CDR1 KGHSH and CDR2 LQKENI. Clones were read by immunoSEQ multiplex PCR, and TCRdb kept only the in-frame ones, dropping some. The sample includes about 79,000 clones, 85% to 95% of them seen just once. The chain couples TRBV18 to TRBJ1-3; D is undetermined. The sequences come from peripheral blood, collected in the second trimester of pregnancy. The sequence was obtained from a female donor in good health, enrolled as a control in a pregnancy study. The CDR3 spells CASSPSGLNSGNTIYF. As DNA, the CDR3 is TGTGCCAGCTCACCATCAGGTCTCAACTCTGGAAACACCATATATTTT.